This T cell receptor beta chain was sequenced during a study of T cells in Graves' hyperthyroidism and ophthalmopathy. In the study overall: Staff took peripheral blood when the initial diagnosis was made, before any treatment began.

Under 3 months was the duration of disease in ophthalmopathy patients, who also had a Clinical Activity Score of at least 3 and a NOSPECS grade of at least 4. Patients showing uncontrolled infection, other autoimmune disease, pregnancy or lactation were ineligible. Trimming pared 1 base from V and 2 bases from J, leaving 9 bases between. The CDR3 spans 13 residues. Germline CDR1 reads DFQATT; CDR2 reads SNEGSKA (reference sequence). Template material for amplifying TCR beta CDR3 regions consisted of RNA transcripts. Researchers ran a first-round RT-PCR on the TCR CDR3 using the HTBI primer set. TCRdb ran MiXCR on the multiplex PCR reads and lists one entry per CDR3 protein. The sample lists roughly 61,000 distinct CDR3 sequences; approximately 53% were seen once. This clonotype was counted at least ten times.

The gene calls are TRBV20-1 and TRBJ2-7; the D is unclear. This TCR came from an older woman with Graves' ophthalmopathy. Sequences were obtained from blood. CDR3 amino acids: CSARVLEAYEQYF. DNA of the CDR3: TGCAGTGCTAGAGTCCTGGAAGCCTACGAGCAGTACTTC.